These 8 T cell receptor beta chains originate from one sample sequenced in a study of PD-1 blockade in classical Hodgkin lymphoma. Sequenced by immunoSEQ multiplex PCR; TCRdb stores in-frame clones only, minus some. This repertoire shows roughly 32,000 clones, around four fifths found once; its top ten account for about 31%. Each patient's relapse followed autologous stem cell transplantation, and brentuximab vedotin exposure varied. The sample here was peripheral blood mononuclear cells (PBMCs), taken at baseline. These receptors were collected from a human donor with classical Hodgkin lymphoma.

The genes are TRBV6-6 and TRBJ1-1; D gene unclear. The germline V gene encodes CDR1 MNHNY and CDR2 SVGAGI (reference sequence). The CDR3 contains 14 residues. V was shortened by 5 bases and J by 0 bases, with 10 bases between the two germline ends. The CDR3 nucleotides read TGTGCCAGCAGTAACCCGACGGTGAACACTGAAGCTTTCTTT. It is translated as CASSNPTVNTEAFF.

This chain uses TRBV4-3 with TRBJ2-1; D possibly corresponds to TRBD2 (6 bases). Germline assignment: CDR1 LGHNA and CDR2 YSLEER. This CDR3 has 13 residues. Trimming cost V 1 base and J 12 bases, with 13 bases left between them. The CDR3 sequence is CASSQGRGHGQFF. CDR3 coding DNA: TGCGCCAGCAGCCAAGGGAGGGGCCACGGGCAGTTCTTC.

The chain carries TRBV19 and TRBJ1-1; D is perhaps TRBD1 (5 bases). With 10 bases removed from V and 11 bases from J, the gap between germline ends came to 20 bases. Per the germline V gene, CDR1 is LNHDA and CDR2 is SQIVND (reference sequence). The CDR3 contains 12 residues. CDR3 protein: CATQVPPGLAFF. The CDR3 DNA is TGTGCCACCCAGGTCCCGCCAGGGCTTGCTTTCTTT.

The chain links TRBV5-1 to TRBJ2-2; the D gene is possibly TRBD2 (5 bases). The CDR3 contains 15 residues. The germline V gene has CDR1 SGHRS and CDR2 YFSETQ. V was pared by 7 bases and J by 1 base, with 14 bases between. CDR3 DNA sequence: TGCGCCAGCTCCTTAGCGTCCGGGAACACCGGGGAGCTGTTTTTT. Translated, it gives CASSLASGNTGELFF.

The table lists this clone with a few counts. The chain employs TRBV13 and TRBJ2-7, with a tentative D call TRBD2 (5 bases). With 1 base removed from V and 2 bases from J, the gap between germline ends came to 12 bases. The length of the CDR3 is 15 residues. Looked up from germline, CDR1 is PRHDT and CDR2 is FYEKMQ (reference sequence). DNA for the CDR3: TGTGCCAGCAGCTTAGAAGGCGGGTCTACCTACGAGCAGTACTTC. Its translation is CASSLEGGSTYEQYF.

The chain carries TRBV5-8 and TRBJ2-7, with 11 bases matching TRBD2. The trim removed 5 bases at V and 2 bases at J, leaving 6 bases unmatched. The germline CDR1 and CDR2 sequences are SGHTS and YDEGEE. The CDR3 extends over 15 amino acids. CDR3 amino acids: CASSLASGGTYEQYF. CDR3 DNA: TGTGCCAGCAGTCTCGCTAGCGGGGGGACCTACGAGCAGTACTTC.

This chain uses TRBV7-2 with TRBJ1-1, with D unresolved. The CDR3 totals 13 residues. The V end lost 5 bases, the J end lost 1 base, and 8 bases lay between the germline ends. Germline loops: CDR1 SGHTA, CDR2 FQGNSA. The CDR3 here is CASSTGPNTEAFF. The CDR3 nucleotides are TGTGCCAGCAGCACCGGACCGAACACTGAAGCTTTCTTT.

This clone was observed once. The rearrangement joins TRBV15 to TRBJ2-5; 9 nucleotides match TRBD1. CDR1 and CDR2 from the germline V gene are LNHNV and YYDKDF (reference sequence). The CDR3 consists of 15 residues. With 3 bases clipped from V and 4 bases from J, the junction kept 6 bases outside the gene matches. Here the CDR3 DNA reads TGTGCCACCAGCAGGGGGACAGGGCGGCGAGAGACCCAGTACTTC. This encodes CATSRGTGRRETQYF.